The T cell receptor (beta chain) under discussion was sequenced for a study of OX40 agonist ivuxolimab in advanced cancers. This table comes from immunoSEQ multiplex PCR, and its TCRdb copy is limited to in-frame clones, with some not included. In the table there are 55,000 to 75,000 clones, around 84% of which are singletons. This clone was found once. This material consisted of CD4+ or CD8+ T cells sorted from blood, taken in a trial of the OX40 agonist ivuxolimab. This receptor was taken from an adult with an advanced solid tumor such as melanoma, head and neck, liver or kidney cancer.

This CDR3 reads CAWSVKVATKEPGYTF. The CDR3 coding sequence is TGTGCCTGGAGTGTAAAAGTGGCTACCAAGGAGCCTGGCTACACCTTC. V and J are TRBV30 and TRBJ1-2; D remains ambiguous. The CDR3 has 16 residues. With 0 bases removed from V and 7 bases from J, the gap between germline ends came to 21 bases. Germline values: CDR1 GTSNPN, CDR2 SVGIG (reference sequence).